The rows below give T cell receptor beta chains drawn from one sample of a study of blood T cell repertoires in COVID-19. The repertoire was sequenced with immunoSEQ multiplex PCR; TCRdb's copy has only in-frame clones and lacks some. The sample has about 170,000 clones; around four fifths are singletons. The sample consisted of peripheral blood. All receptors derive from a man in his forties or fifties who had recovered from COVID-19. Both conserved end residues are part of each CDR3. Each record gives: V gene, J gene, clone size, D gene, CDR3 protein, CDR3 DNA. A D gene is named only where the DNA matches it firmly. Clone size appears in some rows only: once, few, many, or a class for an expanded clone.

V gene: TRBV6-5; J gene: TRBJ1-4; clone size: -; D gene: -; CDR3 protein: CASSSGGSDEKLFF; CDR3 DNA: TGTGCCAGCAGTTCGGGGGGGTCAGATGAAAAACTGTTTTTT
V gene: TRBV6-5; J gene: TRBJ2-1; clone size: -; D gene: -; CDR3 protein: CASRPTGYNEQFF; CDR3 DNA: TGTGCCAGCAGACCGACTGGATACAATGAGCAGTTCTTC
V gene: TRBV4-3; J gene: TRBJ2-2; clone size: once; D gene: -; CDR3 protein: CASSQTGGLNTGELFF; CDR3 DNA: TGCGCCAGCAGCCAAACCGGGGGGCTGAACACCGGGGAGCTGTTTTTT
V gene: TRBV10-1; J gene: TRBJ2-2; clone size: -; D gene: -; CDR3 protein: CARKIRRVYTGELFF; CDR3 DNA: TGCGCCAGAAAAATCCGGCGGGTGTACACCGGGGAGCTGTTTTTT
V gene: TRBV24-1; J gene: TRBJ1-3; clone size: -; D gene: -; CDR3 protein: CATSGGGTGNTIYF; CDR3 DNA: TGTGCCACCAGTGGAGGAGGGACTGGAAACACCATATATTTT
V gene: TRBV7-9; J gene: TRBJ2-7; clone size: -; D gene: -; CDR3 protein: CASSATGEQYF; CDR3 DNA: TGTGCCAGCAGCGCGACAGGCGAGCAGTACTTC
V gene: TRBV29-1; J gene: TRBJ2-7; clone size: -; D gene: TRBD1; CDR3 protein: CSVEEGQGFYEQYF; CDR3 DNA: TGCAGCGTTGAAGAGGGACAGGGTTTCTACGAGCAGTACTTC
V gene: TRBV9; J gene: TRBJ1-2; clone size: -; D gene: TRBD1; CDR3 protein: CASSVGPGGQYGYTF; CDR3 DNA: TGTGCCAGCAGCGTTGGTCCAGGGGGTCAGTATGGCTACACCTTC
V gene: TRBV4-3; J gene: TRBJ2-5; clone size: -; D gene: -; CDR3 protein: CASSPKGAAEETQYF; CDR3 DNA: TGCGCCAGCAGCCCGAAAGGGGCGGCGGAAGAGACCCAGTACTTC
V gene: TRBV5-1; J gene: TRBJ2-7; clone size: -; D gene: TRBD1; CDR3 protein: CASSRDREVYEQYF; CDR3 DNA: TGCGCCAGCAGCCGGGACAGGGAGGTATACGAGCAGTACTTC
V gene: TRBV12-2; J gene: TRBJ2-1; clone size: -; D gene: -; CDR3 protein: CASRANGTSGRPAYNEQFF; CDR3 DNA: TGTGCAAGTCGCGCCAACGGGACTAGCGGGCGACCGGCCTACAATGAGCAGTTCTTC
V gene: TRBV11-3; J gene: TRBJ2-2; clone size: -; D gene: TRBD2; CDR3 protein: CASSPYRRTSGVNTGELFF; CDR3 DNA: TGTGCCAGCAGCCCCTATCGTCGGACTAGCGGGGTGAACACCGGGGAGCTGTTTTTT
V gene: TRBV18; J gene: TRBJ1-1; clone size: -; D gene: -; CDR3 protein: CASSPTGNTEAFF; CDR3 DNA: TGTGCCAGCTCACCTACAGGTAACACTGAAGCTTTCTTT
V gene: TRBV11-2; J gene: TRBJ2-7; clone size: -; D gene: -; CDR3 protein: CASSLGIGTYEQYF; CDR3 DNA: TGTGCCAGCAGCTTAGGAATTGGCACCTACGAGCAGTACTTC
V gene: TRBV5-5; J gene: TRBJ2-1; clone size: -; D gene: TRBD1; CDR3 protein: CASSAGQGLRAEQFF; CDR3 DNA: TGTGCCAGCAGCGCGGGACAGGGCCTCCGGGCTGAGCAGTTCTTC
V gene: TRBV6-2/TRBV6-3; J gene: TRBJ2-1; clone size: few; D gene: TRBD2; CDR3 protein: CASSLASGGNEQFF; CDR3 DNA: TGTGCCAGCAGTCTAGCGTCCGGGGGGAATGAGCAGTTCTTC
V gene: TRBV5-6; J gene: TRBJ2-7; clone size: -; D gene: TRBD1; CDR3 protein: CASSWRQGADEQYF; CDR3 DNA: TGTGCCAGCAGCTGGCGGCAGGGGGCGGACGAGCAGTACTTC
V gene: TRBV28; J gene: TRBJ1-2; clone size: -; D gene: -; CDR3 protein: CASSSPGRVGGYTF; CDR3 DNA: TGTGCCAGCAGTTCGCCAGGGAGGGTCGGGGGCTACACCTTC
V gene: TRBV12-3/TRBV12-4; J gene: TRBJ2-3; clone size: -; D gene: -; CDR3 protein: CASSSDNTDTQYF; CDR3 DNA: TGTGCCAGCAGTTCTGACAACACAGATACGCAGTATTTT
V gene: TRBV12-5; J gene: TRBJ1-5; clone size: once; D gene: -; CDR3 protein: CASGLGPRQPQHF; CDR3 DNA: TGTGCTAGTGGTTTGGGGCCCAGGCAGCCCCAGCATTTT
V gene: TRBV10-3; J gene: TRBJ2-3; clone size: -; D gene: -; CDR3 protein: CAISLTSTDTQYF; CDR3 DNA: TGTGCCATCAGCCTGACTAGCACAGATACGCAGTATTTT
V gene: TRBV28; J gene: TRBJ2-4; clone size: -; D gene: -; CDR3 protein: CASSAPWGLNIQYF; CDR3 DNA: TGTGCCAGCAGTGCCCCCTGGGGCCTAAACATTCAGTACTTC
V gene: TRBV7-2; J gene: TRBJ2-1; clone size: -; D gene: -; CDR3 protein: CASSLVGPSYNEQFF; CDR3 DNA: TGTGCCAGCAGCTTAGTTGGGCCCTCCTACAATGAGCAGTTCTTC
V gene: TRBV21-1; J gene: TRBJ2-7; clone size: -; D gene: -; CDR3 protein: CASSNTPGLETYEQYF; CDR3 DNA: TGTGCCAGCAGCAACACTCCGGGACTGGAGACCTACGAGCAGTACTTC
V gene: TRBV19; J gene: TRBJ2-7; clone size: -; D gene: TRBD1; CDR3 protein: CASSSRDRGFSEQYF; CDR3 DNA: TGTGCCAGTAGTTCCCGGGACAGGGGATTTTCCGAGCAGTACTTC
V gene: TRBV5-4; J gene: TRBJ2-1; clone size: -; D gene: TRBD2; CDR3 protein: CASSARTSGSNEQFF; CDR3 DNA: TGTGCCAGCAGCGCCCGGACTAGCGGGAGTAATGAGCAGTTCTTC
V gene: TRBV21-1; J gene: TRBJ2-7; clone size: few; D gene: -; CDR3 protein: CASSLPGQGANEQYF; CDR3 DNA: TGTGCCAGCAGCCTACCGGGACAGGGGGCTAACGAGCAGTACTTC
V gene: TRBV5-8; J gene: TRBJ2-7; clone size: -; D gene: TRBD2; CDR3 protein: CASSPGTNPSYEQYF; CDR3 DNA: TGTGCCAGCAGCCCCGGGACTAATCCGAGCTACGAGCAGTACTTC
V gene: TRBV5-4; J gene: TRBJ2-5; clone size: -; D gene: TRBD2; CDR3 protein: CASTRGGERQETQYF; CDR3 DNA: TGTGCCAGCACTAGGGGAGGGGAGCGACAAGAGACCCAGTACTTC
V gene: TRBV5-1; J gene: TRBJ2-5; clone size: few; D gene: -; CDR3 protein: CASFGGELTETQYF; CDR3 DNA: TGCGCCAGCTTTGGAGGGGAATTAACTGAGACCCAGTACTTC
V gene: TRBV21-1; J gene: TRBJ1-1; clone size: -; D gene: -; CDR3 protein: CASSKVTRTGYNTEAFF; CDR3 DNA: TGTGCCAGCAGCAAAGTTACTCGGACAGGTTATAACACTGAAGCTTTCTTT
V gene: TRBV27; J gene: TRBJ2-7; clone size: -; D gene: TRBD1; CDR3 protein: CASSRDRASEQYF; CDR3 DNA: TGTGCCAGCAGCCGGGACAGGGCCAGCGAGCAGTACTTC
V gene: TRBV10-2; J gene: TRBJ2-3; clone size: -; D gene: TRBD2; CDR3 protein: CASSEGRGPDTQYF; CDR3 DNA: TGCGCCAGCAGTGAGGGGAGGGGACCAGATACGCAGTATTTT
V gene: TRBV6-5; J gene: TRBJ1-1; clone size: -; D gene: -; CDR3 protein: CASSYSFAQANTEAFF; CDR3 DNA: TGTGCCAGCAGTTACTCTTTTGCACAGGCGAACACTGAAGCTTTCTTT
V gene: TRBV5-4; J gene: TRBJ2-7; clone size: -; D gene: TRBD1; CDR3 protein: CASSQWDSEQYF; CDR3 DNA: TGTGCCAGCAGCCAATGGGACAGCGAGCAGTACTTC
V gene: TRBV4-1; J gene: TRBJ2-5; clone size: once; D gene: TRBD2; CDR3 protein: CASSQDLAGGPETQYF; CDR3 DNA: TGCGCCAGCAGCCAAGATCTAGCGGGGGGACCGGAGACCCAGTACTTC
V gene: TRBV6-1; J gene: TRBJ1-4; clone size: -; D gene: -; CDR3 protein: CASSDGRVGKLFF; CDR3 DNA: TGTGCCAGCAGTGATGGCAGGGTGGGAAAACTGTTTTTT
V gene: TRBV27; J gene: TRBJ2-3; clone size: once; D gene: TRBD2; CDR3 protein: CASSLAGGGTDTQYF; CDR3 DNA: TGTGCCAGCAGTTTAGCGGGAGGGGGCACAGATACGCAGTATTTT
V gene: TRBV28; J gene: TRBJ1-2; clone size: few; D gene: -; CDR3 protein: CASSSRTLVYTF; CDR3 DNA: TGTGCCAGCAGTTCCCGGACTCTCGTCTACACCTTC
V gene: TRBV7-9; J gene: TRBJ2-6; clone size: -; D gene: TRBD1; CDR3 protein: CASSPGGTGANVLTF; CDR3 DNA: TGTGCCAGCAGCCCAGGGGGCACCGGGGCCAACGTCCTGACTTTC
V gene: TRBV4-1; J gene: TRBJ1-4; clone size: -; D gene: TRBD1; CDR3 protein: CASSSRQGATEKLFF; CDR3 DNA: TGCGCCAGCAGCTCGCGACAGGGGGCGACTGAAAAACTGTTTTTT